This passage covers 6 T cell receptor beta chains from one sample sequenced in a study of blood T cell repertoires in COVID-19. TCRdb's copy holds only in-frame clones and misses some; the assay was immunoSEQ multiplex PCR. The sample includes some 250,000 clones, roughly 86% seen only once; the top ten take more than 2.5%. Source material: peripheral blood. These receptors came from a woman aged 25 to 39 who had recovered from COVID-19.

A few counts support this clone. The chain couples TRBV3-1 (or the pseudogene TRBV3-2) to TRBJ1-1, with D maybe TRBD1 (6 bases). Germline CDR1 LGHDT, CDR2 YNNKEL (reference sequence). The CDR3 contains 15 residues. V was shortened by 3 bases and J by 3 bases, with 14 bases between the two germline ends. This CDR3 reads CASSHTTGKDTEAFF. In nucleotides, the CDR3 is TGTGCCAGCAGCCACACCACAGGGAAGGACACTGAAGCTTTCTTT.

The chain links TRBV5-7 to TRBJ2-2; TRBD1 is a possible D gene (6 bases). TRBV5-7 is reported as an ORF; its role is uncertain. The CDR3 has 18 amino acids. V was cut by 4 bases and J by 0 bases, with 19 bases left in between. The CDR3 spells CASSDALPGHPNTGELFF. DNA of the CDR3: TGTGCCAGCAGCGACGCCCTACCGGGACACCCGAACACCGGGGAGCTGTTTTTT.

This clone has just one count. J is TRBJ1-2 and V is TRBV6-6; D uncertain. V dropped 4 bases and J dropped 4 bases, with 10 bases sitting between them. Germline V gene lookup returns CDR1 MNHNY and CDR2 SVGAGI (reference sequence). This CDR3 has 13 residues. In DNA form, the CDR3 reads TGTGCCAGCAGTTTTTCGGGGATCTATGGCTACACCTTC. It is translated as CASSFSGIYGYTF.

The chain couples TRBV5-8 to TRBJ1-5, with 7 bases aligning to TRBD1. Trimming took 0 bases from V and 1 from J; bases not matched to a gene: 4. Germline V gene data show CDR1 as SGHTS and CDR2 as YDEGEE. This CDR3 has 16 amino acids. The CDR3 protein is CASSLVGGGSNQPQHF. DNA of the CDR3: TGTGCCAGCAGCTTGGTAGGGGGCGGGAGCAATCAGCCCCAGCATTTT.

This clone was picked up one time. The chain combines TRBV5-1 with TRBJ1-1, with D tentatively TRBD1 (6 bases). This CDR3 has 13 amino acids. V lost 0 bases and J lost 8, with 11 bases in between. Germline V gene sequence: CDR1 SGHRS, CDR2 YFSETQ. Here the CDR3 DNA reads TGCGCCAGCAGCTTGGAACAGGGAGTCGAAGCTTTCTTT. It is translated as CASSLEQGVEAFF.

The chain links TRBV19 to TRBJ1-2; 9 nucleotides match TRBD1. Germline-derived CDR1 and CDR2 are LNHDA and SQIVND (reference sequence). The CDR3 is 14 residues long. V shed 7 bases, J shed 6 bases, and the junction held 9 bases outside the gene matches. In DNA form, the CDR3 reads TGTGCCAGTAAGATAACCGGGACAGGGCATGGCTACACCTTC. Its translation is CASKITGTGHGYTF.